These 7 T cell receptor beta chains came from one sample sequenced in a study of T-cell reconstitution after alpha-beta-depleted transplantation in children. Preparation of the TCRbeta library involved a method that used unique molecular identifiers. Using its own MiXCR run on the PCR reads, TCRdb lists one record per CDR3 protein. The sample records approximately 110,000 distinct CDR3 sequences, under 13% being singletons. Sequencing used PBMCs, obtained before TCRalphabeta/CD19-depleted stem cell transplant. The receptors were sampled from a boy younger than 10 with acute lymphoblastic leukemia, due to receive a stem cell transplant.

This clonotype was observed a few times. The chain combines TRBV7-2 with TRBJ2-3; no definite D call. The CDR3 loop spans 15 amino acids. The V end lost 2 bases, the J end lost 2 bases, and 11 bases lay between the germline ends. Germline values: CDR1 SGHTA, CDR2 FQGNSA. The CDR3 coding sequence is TGTGCCAGCAGCTTACACTATACGAACACAGATACGCAGTATTTT. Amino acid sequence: CASSLHYTNTDTQYF.

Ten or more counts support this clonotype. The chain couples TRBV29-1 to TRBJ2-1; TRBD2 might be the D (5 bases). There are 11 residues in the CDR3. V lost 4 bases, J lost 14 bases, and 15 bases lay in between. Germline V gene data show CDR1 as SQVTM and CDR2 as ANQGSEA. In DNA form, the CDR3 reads TGCAGCGTTGGCACAGCGGTAAGGGAGTTCTTC. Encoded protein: CSVGTAVREFF.

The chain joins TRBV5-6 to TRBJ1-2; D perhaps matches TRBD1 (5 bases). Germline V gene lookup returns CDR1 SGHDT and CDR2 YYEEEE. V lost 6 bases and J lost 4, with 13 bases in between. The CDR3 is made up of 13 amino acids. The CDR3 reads CASKEWGPYGYTF. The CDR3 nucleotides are TGTGCCAGCAAAGAATGGGGACCCTATGGCTACACCTTC.

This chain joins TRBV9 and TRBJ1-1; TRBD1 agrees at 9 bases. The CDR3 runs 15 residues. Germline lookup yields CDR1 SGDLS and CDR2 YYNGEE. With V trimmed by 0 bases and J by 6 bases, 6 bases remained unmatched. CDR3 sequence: CASSVEGQGFSEAFF. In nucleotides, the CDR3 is TGTGCCAGCAGCGTAGAAGGACAGGGGTTTTCTGAAGCTTTCTTT.

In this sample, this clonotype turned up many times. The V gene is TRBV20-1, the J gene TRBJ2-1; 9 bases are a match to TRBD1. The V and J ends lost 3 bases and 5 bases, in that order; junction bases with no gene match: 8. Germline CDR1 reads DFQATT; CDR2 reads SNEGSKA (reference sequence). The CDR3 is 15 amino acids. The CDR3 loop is CSASLDRGWDNEQFF. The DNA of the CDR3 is TGCAGTGCTAGCCTCGACAGGGGGTGGGACAATGAGCAGTTCTTC.

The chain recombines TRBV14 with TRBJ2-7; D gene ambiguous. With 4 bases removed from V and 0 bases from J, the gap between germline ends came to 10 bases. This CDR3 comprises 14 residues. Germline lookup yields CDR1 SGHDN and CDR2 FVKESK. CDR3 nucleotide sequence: TGTGCCAGCAGCCTCTCATCCTTCTCCTACGAGCAGTACTTC. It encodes CASSLSSFSYEQYF. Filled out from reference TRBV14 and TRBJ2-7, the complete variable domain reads EAGVTQFPSHSVIEKGQTVTLRCDPISGHDNLYWYRRVMGKEIKFLLHFVKESKQDESGMPNNRFLAERTGGTYSTLKVQPAELEDSGVYFCASSLSSFSYEQYFGPGTRLTVT.

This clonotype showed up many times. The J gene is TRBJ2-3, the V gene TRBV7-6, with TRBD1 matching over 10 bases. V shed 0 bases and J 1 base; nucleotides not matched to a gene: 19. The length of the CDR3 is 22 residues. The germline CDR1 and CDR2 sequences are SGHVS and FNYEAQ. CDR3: CASSLAVPGQGRDRPRTDTQYF. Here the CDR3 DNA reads TGTGCCAGCAGCTTAGCGGTGCCGGGACAGGGGCGCGACCGACCCCGCACAGATACGCAGTATTTT. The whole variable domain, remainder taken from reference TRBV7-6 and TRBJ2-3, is GAGVSQSPRYKVTKRGQDVALRCDPISGHVSLYWYRQALGQGPEFLTYFNYEAQQDKSGLPNDRFSAERPEGSISTLTIQRTEQRDSAMYRCASSLAVPGQGRDRPRTDTQYFGPGTRLTVL.